This T cell receptor beta chain derives from a study of blood T cell repertoires in COVID-19. At the level of the study: The origin of the acute and convalescent COVID-19 samples was the United States, Italy and Spain. T cells, B-cell-depleted T cells, or PBMCs supplied cDNA or gDNA.

The CDR3 length is 18 residues. Germline V gene lookup returns CDR1 MNHEY and CDR2 SVGEGT. J gave up 0 bases and V 2 bases, and 8 bases lay outside the gene matches. The repertoire was sequenced with immunoSEQ multiplex PCR; TCRdb's copy has only in-frame clones and lacks some. The table has under 250,000 clones, 83% seen once. This clonotype originated in a man aged 35 to 55 with active or convalescent COVID-19. The chain recombines TRBV6-2 or TRBV6-3 with TRBJ2-3; 10 bases align to TRBD2. Specimen: peripheral blood. The CDR3 DNA reads as TGTGCCAGCAGTTACGCTAGCGGGAGATGGGGCAGCACAGATACGCAGTATTTT. It is translated as CASSYASGRWGSTDTQYF.